These 16 T cell receptor beta chains were sequenced from one sample in a study of cytomegalovirus exposure and HLA in healthy donors (dated by TCRdb to between 2016 and 2019). The protocol used for the library was the immunoSEQ multiplex PCR assay. A mixture of 60 forward primers for TCR Vbeta segments and 13 reverse primers for TCR Jbeta segments was used in the multiplex PCR. TCRdb took this table from immuneACCESS and kept in-frame rearrangements with V and J called. Such tables lack part of the clones; where checked against another copy, unresolved V genes explain under half of the gap, and the rest is unexplained. The sample contains roughly 180,000 clones, less than 90% of them found a single time. About 1% of the sample belongs to the ten largest clones. The sequenced sample consisted of PBMCs. These receptors were collected from a man aged 25-45 years in good health and CMV-seronegative.

This sequence joins TRBV2 and TRBJ2-7, with TRBD1 identical over 7 bases. After removal of 7 bases from V and 3 bases from J, the junction contained 12 bases not matched to a gene. CDR1 is SNHLY and CDR2 is FYNNEI in the germline V gene. The CDR3 covers 15 residues. Here the CDR3 reads CASTETRQGLYEQYF. The CDR3 DNA sequence: TGTGCCAGCACCGAGACGAGACAGGGCCTCTACGAGCAGTACTTC.

On this clone itself: The junction departs from germline at one end; a sequencing error may be responsible. The chain recombines TRBV7-9 with TRBJ2-7, with 8 positions matching TRBD1. The germline V gene encodes CDR1 SEHNR and CDR2 FQNEAQ (reference sequence). This CDR3 has 16 amino acids. The CDR3 region is CSSSYGQGGLVYEQYF. CDR3 sequence (DNA): TGTTCCAGCAGCTACGGACAGGGTGGGTTGGTTTACGAGCAGTACTTC.

This clone was seen a single time. V usage is TRBV2 and J usage is TRBJ1-2, with D possibly being TRBD1 (5 bases). CDR3 length equals 12 residues. Germline assignment: CDR1 SNHLY and CDR2 FYNNEI. Trimming took 4 bases from V and 5 from J, leaving 8 bases between them. The CDR3 DNA sequence: TGTGCCAGCAGTGGGGACTCTTATGGCTACACCTTC. It is translated as CASSGDSYGYTF.

This sequence joins TRBV5-1 and TRBJ1-3, with D perhaps matching TRBD1 (5 bases). The ends were cut back, 4 bases at V and 1 base at J, with 9 bases in the middle. This CDR3 has 14 amino acids. CDR1 and CDR2 (germline): SGHRS, YFSETQ. The CDR3: CASSPGVSGNTIYF. CDR3 DNA sequence: TGCGCCAGCAGCCCGGGGGTTTCTGGAAACACCATATATTTT. Combining the CDR3 with reference TRBV5-1 and TRBJ1-3 gives the whole variable domain KAGVTQTPRYLIKTRGQQVTLSCSPISGHRSVSWYQQTPGQGLQFLFEYFSETQRNKGNFPGRFSGRQFSNSRSEMNVSTLELGDSALYLCASSPGVSGNTIYFGEGSWLTVV.

V gene TRBV6-1 combines with J gene TRBJ1-5; D is ambiguous. CDR3 length: 13 amino acids. Germline assignment: CDR1 MNHNS and CDR2 SASEGT. The V end was cut by 8 bases, the J end by 7 bases, with 15 bases between. Written as DNA, the CDR3 is TGTGCCAGCCGAGATCTAGAAAGCCAGCCCCAGCATTTT. Translated, it gives CASRDLESQPQHF.

The gene calls are TRBV12-5 and TRBJ1-1; weak D call: TRBD1 (6 bases). CDR1 is LGHNT and CDR2 is FRNRAP in the germline V gene. V lost 0 bases and J lost 11, with 16 bases in between. The CDR3 runs to 14 residues. This CDR3 reads CASGLVSNRVAAFF. The CDR3 nucleotides are TGTGCTAGTGGTTTGGTATCGAACAGGGTTGCTGCTTTCTTT.

The V and J genes are TRBV5-1 and TRBJ1-1; 9 bases fit TRBD1. After removal of 0 bases from V and 5 bases from J, the junction contained 8 bases not matched to a gene. This CDR3 is built from 16 residues. Germline lookup yields CDR1 SGHRS and CDR2 YFSETQ. In DNA, the CDR3 is TGCGCCAGCAGCTTGGCCGGGACAGGGATTACGACTGAAGCTTTCTTT. It translates to CASSLAGTGITTEAFF.

The rearrangement links TRBV5-4 to TRBJ1-2; maybe TRBD1 (6 bases). Germline V gene data show CDR1 as SGHNT and CDR2 as YYREEE (reference sequence). The length of the CDR3 is 14 residues. Deletions cut 0 bases from V and 2 bases from J, with 8 bases between. CDR3 in DNA: TGTGCCAGCAGCTTGGAGACAGGCAACTATGGCTACACCTTC. This encodes CASSLETGNYGYTF.

This clone was counted between two and nine times. The junction shows a germline mismatch at one end, possibly a read error. This chain connects TRBV7-7 to TRBJ1-3, with a possible D match to TRBD1 (5 bases). The CDR3 covers 14 residues. The germline V gene encodes CDR1 SSHAT and CDR2 FNYEAQ (reference sequence). CDR3 DNA sequence: TGTGCTAGCAGCTTATTACAGGAGGGCCACCGAACGTTTTTT. As protein: CASSLLQEGHRTFF. Based on the CDR3 plus reference TRBV7-7 and TRBJ1-3, the full variable domain is GAGVSQSPRYKVTKRGQDVTLRCDPISSHATLYWYQQALGQGPEFLTYFNYEAQPDKSGLPSDRFSAERPEGSISTLTIQRTEQRDSAMYRCASSLLQEGHRTFFGEGSWLTVV.

The chain joins TRBV6-1 to TRBJ2-1; TRBD1 matches at 8 bases. This CDR3 comprises 13 residues. CDR1 is MNHNS, CDR2 SASEGT, per germline. The V gene end was trimmed by 9 bases and the J gene end by 2 bases; junction bases not matched to a gene: 3. Written as DNA, the CDR3 is TGTGCCAGTCTACAGGGGGCCTACAATGAGCAGTTCTTC. Translated: CASLQGAYNEQFF.

This chain links TRBV10-2 with TRBJ1-2, with D perhaps matching TRBD1 (5 bases). This CDR3 has 13 amino acids. V was pared by 4 bases and J by 4 bases, with 10 bases between. Germline values: CDR1 WSHSY, CDR2 SAAADI. CDR3 sequence: CASSGGEVYGYTF. The DNA for the CDR3 is TGCGCCAGCAGTGGGGGCGAAGTCTATGGCTACACCTTC.

The chain couples TRBV19 to TRBJ1-4, with 7 bases fitting TRBD1. V gave up 5 bases and J gave up 8 bases; unmatched junction bases: 8. The CDR3 spans 14 residues. In germline, CDR1 is LNHDA, CDR2 SQIVND (reference sequence). The CDR3 reads CASSGDRVPEKLFF. In DNA form, the CDR3 reads TGTGCCAGTAGTGGAGACAGGGTCCCCGAAAAACTGTTTTTT.

This clone occurred once. The rearrangement joins TRBV4-3 to TRBJ2-7, with TRBD2 identical over 7 bases. Germline CDR1 reads LGHNA; CDR2 reads YSLEER. V trimming: 2 bases; J trimming: 0 bases; junction bases outside the gene matches: 4. This CDR3 is built from 15 residues. CDR3 protein: CASSQSGTASYEQYF. For the CDR3, the DNA is TGCGCCAGCAGCCAAAGCGGGACGGCCTCCTACGAGCAGTACTTC.

The V gene is TRBV19, the J gene TRBJ1-5; TRBD1 might be the D (6 bases). The CDR3 is made up of 15 amino acids. The germline CDR1 and CDR2 sequences are LNHDA and SQIVND (reference sequence). Trimming removed 3 bases from V and 6 bases from J, with 15 bases in between. For the CDR3, the DNA is TGTGCCAGTAGTATGGCAGGGGTTAGGAGTCAGCCCCAGCATTTT. It encodes CASSMAGVRSQPQHF.

The rearrangement joins TRBV13 to TRBJ2-5; TRBD2 matches at 7 bases. V was pared by 1 base and J by 5 bases, with 1 base of the junction left unmatched. The CDR3 extends over 13 amino acids. Germline CDR1 reads PRHDT; CDR2 reads FYEKMQ (reference sequence). The chain's CDR3 is CASSLVLAETQYF. As DNA, the CDR3 is TGTGCCAGCAGCTTAGTACTAGCGGAGACCCAGTACTTC.

V gene TRBV30 combines with J gene TRBJ2-7, with D perhaps TRBD1 (6 bases). The germline gives CDR1 GTSNPN, CDR2 SVGIG (reference sequence). V shed 8 bases and J shed 4 bases, with 27 bases lying between them. The CDR3 has 16 residues. CDR3 residues: CAGGGDTGRRAYEQYF. DNA for the CDR3: TGTGCCGGGGGTGGGGACACCGGGCGAAGGGCGTACGAGCAGTACTTC.